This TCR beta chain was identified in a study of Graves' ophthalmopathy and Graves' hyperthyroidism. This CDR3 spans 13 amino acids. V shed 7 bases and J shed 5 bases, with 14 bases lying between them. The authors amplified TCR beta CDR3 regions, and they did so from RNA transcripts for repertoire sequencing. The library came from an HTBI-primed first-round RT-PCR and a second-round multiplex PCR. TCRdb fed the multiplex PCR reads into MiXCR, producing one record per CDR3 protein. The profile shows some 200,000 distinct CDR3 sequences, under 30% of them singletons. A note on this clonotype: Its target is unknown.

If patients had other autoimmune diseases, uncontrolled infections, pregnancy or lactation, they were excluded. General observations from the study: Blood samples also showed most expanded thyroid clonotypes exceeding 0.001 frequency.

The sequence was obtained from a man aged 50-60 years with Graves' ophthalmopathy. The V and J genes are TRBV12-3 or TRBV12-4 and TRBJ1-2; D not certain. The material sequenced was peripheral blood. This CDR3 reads CASTPHSGYGYTF. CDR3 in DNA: TGTGCCAGCACCCCCCACTCGGGGTATGGCTACACCTTC.